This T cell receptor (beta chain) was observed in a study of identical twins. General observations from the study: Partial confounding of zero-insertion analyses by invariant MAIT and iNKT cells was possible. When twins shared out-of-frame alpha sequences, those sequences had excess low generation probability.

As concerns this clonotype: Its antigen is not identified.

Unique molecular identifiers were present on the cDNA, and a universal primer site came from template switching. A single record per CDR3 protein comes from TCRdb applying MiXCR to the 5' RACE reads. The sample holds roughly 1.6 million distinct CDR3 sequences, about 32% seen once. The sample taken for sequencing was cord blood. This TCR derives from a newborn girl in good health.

The CDR3 protein is CSAREQGYGYTF. The DNA of the CDR3 is TGCAGTGCTAGGGAGCAGGGTTATGGCTACACCTTC. The chain joins TRBV20-1 to TRBJ1-2, with a tentative D call TRBD1 (5 bases). The CDR3 length is 12 residues. Germline V gene lookup returns CDR1 DFQATT and CDR2 SNEGSKA (reference sequence). Trimming cost V 3 bases and J 5 bases, with 10 bases left between them.